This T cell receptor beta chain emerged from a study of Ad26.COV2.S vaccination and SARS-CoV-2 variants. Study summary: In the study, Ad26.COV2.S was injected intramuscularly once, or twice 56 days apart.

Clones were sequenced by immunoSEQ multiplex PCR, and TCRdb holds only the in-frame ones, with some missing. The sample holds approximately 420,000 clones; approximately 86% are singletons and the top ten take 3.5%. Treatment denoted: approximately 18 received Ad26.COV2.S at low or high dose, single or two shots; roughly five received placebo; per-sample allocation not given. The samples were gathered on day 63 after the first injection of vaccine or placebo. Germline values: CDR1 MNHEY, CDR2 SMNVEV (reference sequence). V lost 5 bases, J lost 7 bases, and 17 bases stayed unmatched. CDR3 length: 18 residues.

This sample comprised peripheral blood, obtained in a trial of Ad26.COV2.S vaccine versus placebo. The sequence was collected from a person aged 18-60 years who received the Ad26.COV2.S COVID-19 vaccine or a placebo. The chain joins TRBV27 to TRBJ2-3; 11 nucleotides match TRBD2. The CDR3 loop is CASSLSPPSGGSTYTQYF. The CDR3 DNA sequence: TGTGCCAGCAGTCTGTCTCCCCCTAGCGGGGGGTCGACTTATACGCAGTATTTT.